This T cell receptor (beta chain) derives from a study of beta chain features in type 1 diabetes. Study context: Sorted cells from all samples, numbering about 99,000,000, were examined. Study-wide results and caveats: The naive, central memory and Treg TCRB repertoires showed an apparent similarity that was greater among patients than among healthy donors.

Sort purity for all populations was recorded as exceeding 98%. What was sequenced were expressed TCRB transcripts, since all of the isolated RNA had been reverse transcribed. Some clones are missing from TCRdb's copy, which holds only in-frame ones; the method was immunoSEQ multiplex PCR. This repertoire shows under 50,000 clones, around 50% found once; its top ten account for more than 2%. As for this clone: Its target is not known.

This sequence was found in a young woman in good health. The sample comprised Tregs from blood.

CDR3 coding DNA: TGTGCCAGCTCAACGATGGACAGCCGGATTCTCCAAGAGACCCAGTACTTC. Amino acids: CASSTMDSRILQETQYF. This chain connects TRBV18 to TRBJ2-5; tentative D call: TRBD1 (6 bases). Between the trimmed V and J ends, which lost 5 bases and 1 base, there was a span of 20 bases. The germline V gene encodes CDR1 KGHSH and CDR2 LQKENI. The CDR3 contains 17 residues.